This TCR beta chain was sequenced for a study of T cells in localized non-small cell lung cancer (dated by TCRdb to the early 2020s). About the study as a whole: The study analyzed T cell repertoires of hundreds of early-stage NSCLC patients, comparing tumors and uninvolved tumor-adjacent lungs. NSCLC patients had a mean age of approximately 66 years, and 129 were male and 85 to 110 female. The cohort comprised 236 treatment-naïve NSCLC patients with resected, localized lung tumors. What the work shows at the level of the full study, not this receptor alone: Uninvolved tumor-adjacent lung showed the highest T cell clonality, higher than tumor, which suggests more focused antigenic responses in the uninvolved tumor-adjacent lung. A median of approximately 55 of the top 100 tumor clones were detected in paired uninvolved adjacent lung, and about 29 of these tumor clones were also found among the top 100 clones of the paired uninvolved adjacent lung. Longer overall survival was associated with higher blood T cell density, whereas shorter survival was associated with higher adjacent-lung clonality. Since the design was exploratory, TCR variables were selected using unadjusted p-values with no false-discovery rate correction. Multi-region tumor sequencing was not performed, so intratumor heterogeneity could not be excluded.

TCR beta CDR3 regions were sequenced from DNA using the immunoSEQ Assay. The study's processing was this. T cell density was computed as TCR beta template counts normalized to usable DNA estimated by amplifying housekeeping genes. The preseqR package was used to estimate richness by extrapolating to 400,000 templates for PBMC samples and to 120,000 templates for tissue samples. Clonality was defined by subtracting Pielou's evenness from one. To identify tissue-enriched TCRs, differential abundance testing was run on productive amino-acid clonotypes with a minimum total count of 5 and an alpha of 0.1. The Jaccard Index and the Morisita Overlap Index were used to quantify repertoire overlap between compartments. TCR beta CDR3s were clustered by GLIPH together with public tetramer-defined viral CDR3s, and at least three viral sequences plus V-gene enrichment were required for viral motifs. In its TCRdb copy, this immuneACCESS table keeps in-frame sequences only and misses some clones. Where compared with another copy, unresolved V genes explain less than half of these, and the others have no known cause. V and J calls and clone size are those listed in that table; D and trimming were worked out from the DNA. Across this sample there are 25,000 to 35,000 clones, with just under 80% seen only once. The top ten constitute roughly 16% of the sample.

Counted from cysteine to phenylalanine, this CDR3 has 13 amino acids. The retained sequence is limited to the CDR3, 39 bases, with the frame set at the first base. Taken from the germline V gene, the CDR1 and CDR2 loops are MRHNA and SNTAGT. V is cut by 5 bases and J by 8 bases, and the space between the germline ends is 10 bases. At diagnosis, peripheral blood, uninvolved tumor-adjacent lung and tumor were collected and stored as a combination of fresh-frozen and FFPE material. For TCR repertoire profiling, the blood samples were analyzed as peripheral blood mononuclear cells. This clone was seen just once. The target of this receptor is not known. No base qualities exist here, and no much larger clone lies one base off it.

This receptor was taken from a male donor at least 60 years old with stage III squamous cell lung carcinoma. Sequencing was performed on peripheral blood, taken before any cancer treatment. The chain is made from TRBV6-4 and TRBJ1-6, and perhaps TRBD1 as D gene, on 5 matching bases. CDR3 region: CASSYLGDSPLHF. The sequence in DNA is TGTGCCAGCAGTTACCTGGGGGATTCACCCCTCCACTTT.